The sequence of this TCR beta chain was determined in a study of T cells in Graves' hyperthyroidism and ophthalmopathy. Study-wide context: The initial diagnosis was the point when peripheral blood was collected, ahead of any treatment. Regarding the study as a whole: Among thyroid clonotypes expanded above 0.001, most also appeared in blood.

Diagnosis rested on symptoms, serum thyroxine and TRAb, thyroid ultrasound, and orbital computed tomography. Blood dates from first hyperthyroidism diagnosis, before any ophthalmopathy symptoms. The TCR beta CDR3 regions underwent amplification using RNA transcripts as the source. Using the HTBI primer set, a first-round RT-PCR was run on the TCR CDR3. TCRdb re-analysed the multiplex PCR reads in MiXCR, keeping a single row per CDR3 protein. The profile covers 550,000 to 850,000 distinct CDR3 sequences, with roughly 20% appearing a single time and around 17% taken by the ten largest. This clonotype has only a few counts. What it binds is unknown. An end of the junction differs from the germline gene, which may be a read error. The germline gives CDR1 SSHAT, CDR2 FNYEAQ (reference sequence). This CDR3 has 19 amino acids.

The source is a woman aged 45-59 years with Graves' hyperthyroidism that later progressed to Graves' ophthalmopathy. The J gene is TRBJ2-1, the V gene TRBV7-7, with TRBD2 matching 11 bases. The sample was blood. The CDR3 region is CASSQTSGEEGSLGNEQFF. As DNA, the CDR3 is TGTGCTAGCAGCCAGACTAGCGGGGAGGAAGGTTCTTTAGGGAATGAGCAGTTCTTC.